The 2 T cell receptor beta chains listed next were all sequenced from one sample in a study of regulatory T cells in long-lasting Graves disease. Time point: persistent/refractory GD, antithyroid drugs over 5 years with positive TRAb. RNA isolated from PBMCs was used to make the TCR library. CDR3 regions were amplified by Arm-PCR using iRepertoire HTBI primers to build TCR beta libraries. MiXCR, applied by TCRdb to the multiplex PCR reads, yields one record per CDR3 protein. The sample has about 660,000 distinct CDR3 sequences, about 30% seen once. The source was peripheral blood mononuclear cells (PBMCs), collected when the disease was refractory, from a patient treated with antithyroid drugs. The source of these receptors is a female donor with Graves disease.

This clonotype was counted at least ten times. The chain couples TRBV9 to TRBJ2-7; 14 bases fit TRBD2. This CDR3 region has 15 residues. Germline V CDR1 and CDR2: SGDLS, YYNGEE. V shed 0 bases, J shed 5 bases, and the junction held 1 base outside the gene matches. The CDR3 sequence is CASSVGGLAGDEQYF. For the CDR3, the DNA is TGTGCCAGCAGCGTAGGGGGACTAGCGGGAGACGAGCAGTACTTC.

This clonotype showed up many times. The chain couples TRBV6-2 or TRBV6-3 to TRBJ2-7, with D maybe TRBD1 (7 bases). Germline lookup yields CDR1 MNHEY and CDR2 SVGEGT. V gave up 5 bases and J gave up 0 bases, with 17 bases separating them. The CDR3 runs to 16 residues. CDR3 bases: TGTGCCAGCAGTCGCACAGGGGCGACTAGCTCCTACGAGCAGTACTTC. Protein sequence: CASSRTGATSSYEQYF.